A selection of T cell receptor beta chains follows, all from one sample in a study of blood T cell repertoires in COVID-19. The method was immunoSEQ multiplex PCR; TCRdb's version includes in-frame clones alone and lacks a portion of them. Of tens of thousands of clones listed, roughly four fifths were seen once; the top ten hold around 7.2%. The sequenced material came from peripheral blood. The receptors shown here come from a human donor in a cohort sampled during active COVID-19. Both conserved end residues are part of each CDR3. The order of the fields is J gene, D gene, V gene, clone size, CDR3 DNA, CDR3 protein. A D gene is named only where the DNA matches it firmly. Clone size is given for some rows only: seen once, a few or many times, or a class if the clone is expanded.

J gene: TRBJ1-1; D gene: NA; V gene: TRBV29-1; clone size: once; CDR3 DNA: TGCAGCGCCCGCGGGCTAAAGAACACTGAAGCTTTCTTT; CDR3 protein: CSARGLKNTEAFF
J gene: TRBJ1-1; D gene: NA; V gene: TRBV5-4; clone size: NA; CDR3 DNA: TGTGCCAGCAGCTTTCCAGGGGCTCAGAACACTGAAGCTTTCTTT; CDR3 protein: CASSFPGAQNTEAFF
J gene: TRBJ1-3; D gene: NA; V gene: TRBV5-6; clone size: NA; CDR3 DNA: TGTGCCAGCAGCTTGGTGGGGCCCTTCTCTGGAAACACCATATATTTT; CDR3 protein: CASSLVGPFSGNTIYF
J gene: TRBJ1-2; D gene: TRBD1; V gene: TRBV19; clone size: NA; CDR3 DNA: TGTGCCAGTAGCAATAAGCAGGGGGCGAACTATGGCTACACCTTC; CDR3 protein: CASSNKQGANYGYTF
J gene: TRBJ1-1; D gene: TRBD1; V gene: TRBV7-2; clone size: once; CDR3 DNA: TGTGCCAGCAGCTTAGCCCCAGGGGGCGAAGCTTTCTTT; CDR3 protein: CASSLAPGGEAFF
J gene: TRBJ2-1; D gene: TRBD2; V gene: TRBV7-9; clone size: NA; CDR3 DNA: TGTGCCAGCAGCTTAGCCGGTACTAGCGGGGATGAGCAGTTCTTC; CDR3 protein: CASSLAGTSGDEQFF
J gene: TRBJ2-2; D gene: TRBD2; V gene: TRBV19; clone size: few; CDR3 DNA: TGTGCCAGTAGTTTGGGACTAGCGGACACCGGGGAGCTGTTTTTT; CDR3 protein: CASSLGLADTGELFF
J gene: TRBJ1-1; D gene: NA; V gene: TRBV7-2; clone size: NA; CDR3 DNA: TGTGCCAGCAGTTCTACTATGAACACTGAAGCTTTCTTT; CDR3 protein: CASSSTMNTEAFF
J gene: TRBJ2-1; D gene: TRBD2; V gene: TRBV9; clone size: NA; CDR3 DNA: TGTGCCAGCAGCGTAGGTCCTAGCGGGGGGTTAAATGAGCAGTTCTTC; CDR3 protein: CASSVGPSGGLNEQFF
J gene: TRBJ2-7; D gene: TRBD2; V gene: TRBV4-1; clone size: NA; CDR3 DNA: TGCGCCAGCAGCCAGGAGCCCCCAAACCGGGACTACCTCTACGAGCAGTACTTC; CDR3 protein: CASSQEPPNRDYLYEQYF
J gene: TRBJ2-7; D gene: NA; V gene: TRBV18; clone size: NA; CDR3 DNA: TGTGCCAGCTCACCGGACTTTGCGGGGGCACCCTACGAGCAGTACTTC; CDR3 protein: CASSPDFAGAPYEQYF
J gene: TRBJ1-1; D gene: NA; V gene: TRBV19; clone size: NA; CDR3 DNA: TGTGCCAGTAACTGGGTTCCGGGAAGTAGGACTGAAGCTTTCTTT; CDR3 protein: CASNWVPGSRTEAFF
J gene: TRBJ2-7; D gene: TRBD1; V gene: TRBV12-3/TRBV12-4; clone size: NA; CDR3 DNA: TGTGCCAGCAGTTTAAGGGGGCGGTACGAGCAGTACTTC; CDR3 protein: CASSLRGRYEQYF
J gene: TRBJ2-1; D gene: NA; V gene: TRBV5-1; clone size: NA; CDR3 DNA: TGCGCCAGCAGCGAATTCGGTAGCTCCTACAATGAGCAGTTCTTC; CDR3 protein: CASSEFGSSYNEQFF
J gene: TRBJ2-7; D gene: NA; V gene: TRBV5-1; clone size: NA; CDR3 DNA: TGCGCCAGCAGCTTACAATACGAGCAGTACTTC; CDR3 protein: CASSLQYEQYF
J gene: TRBJ1-2; D gene: TRBD1; V gene: TRBV7-9; clone size: NA; CDR3 DNA: TGTGCCAGCAGCATGGCAGGGGGCGCTGGCTATGGCTACACCTTC; CDR3 protein: CASSMAGGAGYGYTF
J gene: TRBJ1-2; D gene: TRBD1; V gene: TRBV4-3; clone size: NA; CDR3 DNA: TGCGCCAGCAGCCAGACCGACAGGGCCTATAACTATGGCTACACCTTC; CDR3 protein: CASSQTDRAYNYGYTF
J gene: TRBJ2-7; D gene: NA; V gene: TRBV9; clone size: NA; CDR3 DNA: TGTGCCAGCAGCCCCGATTTTACAGGGATTTTCTCCTACGAGCAGTACTTC; CDR3 protein: CASSPDFTGIFSYEQYF
J gene: TRBJ2-5; D gene: TRBD2; V gene: TRBV7-8; clone size: NA; CDR3 DNA: TGTGCCAGCAGCAAATCGGGACTAGAAGAGACCCAGTACTTC; CDR3 protein: CASSKSGLEETQYF
J gene: TRBJ1-1; D gene: TRBD1; V gene: TRBV7-6; clone size: NA; CDR3 DNA: TGTGCCAGCAGCATACAGGGGTCACCTAACACTGAAGCTTTCTTT; CDR3 protein: CASSIQGSPNTEAFF
J gene: TRBJ2-7; D gene: TRBD1; V gene: TRBV3-1/TRBV3-2; clone size: NA; CDR3 DNA: TGTGCCAGCAGCCAAGATGAGGCGGAACAGGGGCGTTACGAGCAGTACTTC; CDR3 protein: CASSQDEAEQGRYEQYF
J gene: TRBJ2-5; D gene: NA; V gene: TRBV27; clone size: NA; CDR3 DNA: TGTGCCAGCAGGTCCCAGTCGGGGAGAGAGACCCAGTACTTC; CDR3 protein: CASRSQSGRETQYF
J gene: TRBJ1-3; D gene: NA; V gene: TRBV5-1; clone size: few; CDR3 DNA: TGCGCCAGCAGCCCACATATTTCTGACACCATATATTTT; CDR3 protein: CASSPHISDTIYF
J gene: TRBJ2-3; D gene: TRBD2; V gene: TRBV5-6; clone size: few; CDR3 DNA: TGTGCCAGCAGCTCTAGCGGGGGAACAGATACGCAGTATTTT; CDR3 protein: CASSSSGGTDTQYF
J gene: TRBJ1-6; D gene: NA; V gene: TRBV20-1; clone size: NA; CDR3 DNA: TGCAGTGCTAGTACTTCGGGGGATTCACCCCTCCACTTT; CDR3 protein: CSASTSGDSPLHF
J gene: TRBJ2-5; D gene: NA; V gene: TRBV19; clone size: NA; CDR3 DNA: TGTGCCAGTAGTATGGGGCCGGGGGATCGGACCCAGTACTTC; CDR3 protein: CASSMGPGDRTQYF
J gene: TRBJ1-3; D gene: NA; V gene: TRBV27; clone size: NA; CDR3 DNA: TGTGCCAGCAGTTTTGCAGCGGGGGTTGGAAACACCATATATTTT; CDR3 protein: CASSFAAGVGNTIYF
J gene: TRBJ2-6; D gene: NA; V gene: TRBV4-3; clone size: NA; CDR3 DNA: TGCGCCAGCAGCCAGGCAGGGGGGTCTGGGGCCAACGTCCTGACTTTC; CDR3 protein: CASSQAGGSGANVLTF
J gene: TRBJ2-3; D gene: TRBD2; V gene: TRBV7-3; clone size: NA; CDR3 DNA: TGTGCCAGCAGCTTATCGCTAGCGGGGGAAGGTACGCAGTATTTT; CDR3 protein: CASSLSLAGEGTQYF
J gene: TRBJ1-2; D gene: TRBD1; V gene: TRBV3-1/TRBV3-2; clone size: once; CDR3 DNA: TGTGCCAGCAGCCCCCGGGACAGGGGAATTGAAGGCTACACCTTC; CDR3 protein: CASSPRDRGIEGYTF
J gene: TRBJ1-1; D gene: TRBD1; V gene: TRBV2; clone size: NA; CDR3 DNA: TGTGCCAGCAGTGAAAACAGGGGGCTCACTGAAGCTTTCTTT; CDR3 protein: CASSENRGLTEAFF
J gene: TRBJ1-3; D gene: TRBD1; V gene: TRBV5-4; clone size: NA; CDR3 DNA: TGTGCCAGCAGCGGGGATGGGACAGACTCTGGAAACACCATATATTTT; CDR3 protein: CASSGDGTDSGNTIYF
J gene: TRBJ2-7; D gene: NA; V gene: TRBV18; clone size: few; CDR3 DNA: TGTGCCAGCTCACCGGCATACAGCTCCTACGAGCAGTACTTC; CDR3 protein: CASSPAYSSYEQYF
J gene: TRBJ1-5; D gene: TRBD1; V gene: TRBV18; clone size: NA; CDR3 DNA: TGTGCCAGCTCACCGCAACAGGGGAGAGGCAATCAGCCCCAGCATTTT; CDR3 protein: CASSPQQGRGNQPQHF
J gene: TRBJ2-3; D gene: NA; V gene: TRBV5-1; clone size: NA; CDR3 DNA: TGCGCCAGCAGCTTGGCAGGGGATAGCACAGATACGCAGTATTTT; CDR3 protein: CASSLAGDSTDTQYF
J gene: TRBJ1-1; D gene: NA; V gene: TRBV7-3; clone size: NA; CDR3 DNA: TGTGCCAGCAGCTTAGACAGGCTCAACACTGAAGCTTTCTTT; CDR3 protein: CASSLDRLNTEAFF
J gene: TRBJ2-2; D gene: TRBD2; V gene: TRBV10-3; clone size: NA; CDR3 DNA: TGTGCCATCAGTGAATGGGGGGGGGACACCGGGGAGCTGTTTTTT; CDR3 protein: CAISEWGGDTGELFF
J gene: TRBJ2-6; D gene: NA; V gene: TRBV24-1; clone size: few; CDR3 DNA: TGTGCCACCCCCCCAGTAAAATCTGGGGCCAACGTCCTGACTTTC; CDR3 protein: CATPPVKSGANVLTF
J gene: TRBJ1-2; D gene: TRBD1; V gene: TRBV27; clone size: NA; CDR3 DNA: TGTGCCAGCAGTCCCGAAACGCCAGGGGGGTCGGCCTATGGCTACACCTTC; CDR3 protein: CASSPETPGGSAYGYTF
J gene: TRBJ2-1; D gene: TRBD2; V gene: TRBV7-3; clone size: NA; CDR3 DNA: TGTGCCAGCAGCTTAATCGGGCTAGCGGGGGCCAATGAGCAGTTCTTC; CDR3 protein: CASSLIGLAGANEQFF
J gene: TRBJ1-4; D gene: NA; V gene: TRBV11-2; clone size: NA; CDR3 DNA: TGTGCCAGCAGCCCCATTCAGGGGCGTTTGTCTAATGAAAAACTGTTTTTT; CDR3 protein: CASSPIQGRLSNEKLFF